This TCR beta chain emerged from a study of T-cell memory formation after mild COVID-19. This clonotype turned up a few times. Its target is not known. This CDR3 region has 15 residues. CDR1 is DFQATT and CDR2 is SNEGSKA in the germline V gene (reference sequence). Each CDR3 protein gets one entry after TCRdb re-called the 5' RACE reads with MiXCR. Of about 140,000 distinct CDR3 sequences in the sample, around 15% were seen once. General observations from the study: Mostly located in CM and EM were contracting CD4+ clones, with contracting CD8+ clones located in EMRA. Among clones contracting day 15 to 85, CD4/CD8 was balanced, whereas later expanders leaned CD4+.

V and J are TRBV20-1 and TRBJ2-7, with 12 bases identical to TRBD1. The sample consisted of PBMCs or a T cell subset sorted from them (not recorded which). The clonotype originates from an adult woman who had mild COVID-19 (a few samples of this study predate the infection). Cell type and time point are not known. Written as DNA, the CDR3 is TGCAGCGGCGGGACAGGGGGCATCACCCTCTACGAGCAGTACTTC. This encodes CSGGTGGITLYEQYF.